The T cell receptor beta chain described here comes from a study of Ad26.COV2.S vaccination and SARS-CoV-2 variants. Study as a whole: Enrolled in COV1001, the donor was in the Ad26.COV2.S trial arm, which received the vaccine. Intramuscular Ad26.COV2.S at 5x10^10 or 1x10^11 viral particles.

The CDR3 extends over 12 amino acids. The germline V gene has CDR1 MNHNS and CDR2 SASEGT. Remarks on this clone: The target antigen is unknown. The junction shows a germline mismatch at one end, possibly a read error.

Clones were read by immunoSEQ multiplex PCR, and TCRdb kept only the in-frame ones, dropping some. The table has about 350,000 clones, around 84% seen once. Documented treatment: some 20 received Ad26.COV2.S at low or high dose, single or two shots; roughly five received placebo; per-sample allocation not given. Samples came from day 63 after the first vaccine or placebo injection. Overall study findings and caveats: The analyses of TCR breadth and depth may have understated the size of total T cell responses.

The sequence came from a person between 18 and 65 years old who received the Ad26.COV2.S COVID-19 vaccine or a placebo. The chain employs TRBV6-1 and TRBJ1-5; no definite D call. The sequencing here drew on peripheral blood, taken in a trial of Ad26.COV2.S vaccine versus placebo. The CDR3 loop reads CASSDARGVLAF. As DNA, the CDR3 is TGTGCCAGCAGTGACGCACGGGGAGTATTGGCTTTT.